This TCR beta chain was sequenced for a study of T cells in Graves' hyperthyroidism and ophthalmopathy. Study-level points and caveats: It was a median about 6 months before onset that the model predicted ophthalmopathy.

Amplification yielded TCR beta CDR3 regions, with RNA transcripts as the source. During a first-round RT-PCR of the TCR CDR3, the HTBI primer set was used. One entry per CDR3 protein results from TCRdb running MiXCR on the multiplex PCR reads. Counted here are about 400,000 distinct CDR3 sequences, 20% to 30% occurring once; the ten biggest clones make up around 67%. Points on this clonotype: Its target is not known.

Newly diagnosed patients aged 18 to 65 had hyperthyroidism of under 2 months' duration. Uncontrolled infections, other autoimmune diseases, pregnancy or lactation led to exclusion of patients. Orbital computed tomography and thyroid ultrasound, together with serum TRAb and thyroxine and clinical symptoms, were used for diagnoses. Trimming took 6 bases from V and 6 from J, leaving 14 bases between them. CDR1 and CDR2 (germline): SGHTA, FQGTGA. This CDR3 region has 13 residues. The receptor was derived from a man between 50 and 59 years old with Graves' hyperthyroidism. The sequenced sample consisted of blood. The rearrangement joins TRBV7-3 to TRBJ2-5; D unclear. Here the CDR3 DNA reads TGTGCCAGCAGTTCCGGGCCTGGAAAGACCCAGTACTTC. This gives the protein CASSSGPGKTQYF. The variable domain in full, with the rest retrieved from reference TRBV7-3 and TRBJ2-5, is GAGVSQTPSNKVTEKGKYVELRCDPISGHTALYWYRQSLGQGPEFLIYFQGTGAADDSGLPNDRFFAVRPEGSVSTLKIQRTERGDSAVYLCASSSGPGKTQYFGPGTRLLVL.